This T cell receptor beta chain emerged from a study of shared clonotypes between healthy human individuals. To note about this clone: Its antigen is not known.

The trim removed 0 bases at V and 5 bases at J, leaving 5 bases unmatched. This CDR3 contains 15 residues. Germline CDR1 reads SGHNT; CDR2 reads YENEEA. It was across several immunoSEQ plates that each subset's genomic DNA was evenly split. Loaded into unsorted PBMC replicate PCRs was about 310 ng DNA, approximately 33,000 T cell genomes. Sequencing used immunoSEQ multiplex PCR; TCRdb keeps in-frame clones, though not all of them. Of about half a million clones listed, 70% to 80% were seen once; the top ten hold around 12%. Study-level points and caveats: Exclusively blood specimens were collected; tissue repertoires likely differ.

This TCR was sampled from a woman aged 40-49 years in good health. Some clones in this sample may be carry-over from other donors' samples. Sequenced sample: PBMCs. This chain links TRBV11-3 with TRBJ2-7; TRBD2 aligns across 9 bases. CDR3 loop: CASSLEGLAGNEQYF. CDR3 sequence (DNA): TGTGCCAGCAGCTTAGAGGGGCTAGCGGGAAACGAGCAGTACTTC.